This T cell receptor beta chain originates from a study of shared clonotypes between healthy human individuals. Regarding the study as a whole: Specimens sampled were limited to blood, with tissue repertoires likely differing.

Deep-level running was used for the assay. Evenly divided among several immunoSEQ plates was the genomic DNA of each subset. Sequencing was performed with immunoSEQ multiplex PCR; in TCRdb, only in-frame clones are kept and a portion is missing. The data show approximately 500,000 clones, 75% to 80% seen once. Trimming stripped 5 bases from V and 1 base from J, with 14 bases between. The CDR3 spans 15 residues. Germline V gives CDR1 MDHEN, CDR2 SYDVKM. This clone was counted a few times. Its specificity is unknown. This sample also contains other DNA sequences that code for the same CDR3. The chain combines TRBV28 with TRBJ1-1; TRBD1 might be the D (6 bases). The clonotype was recovered from a woman aged 35 to 49 in good health. Some clones in this sample may be carry-over from other donors' samples. The sequenced material came from PBMCs. The CDR3: CASSPPLQGNTEAFF. CDR3 coding DNA: TGTGCCAGCAGTCCCCCCTTACAGGGGAACACTGAAGCTTTCTTT. The full variable domain, completed using reference TRBV28 and TRBJ1-1, is DVKVTQSSRYLVKRTGEKVFLECVQDMDHENMFWYRQDPGLGLRLIYFSYDVKMKEKGDIPEGYSVSREKKERFSLILESASTNQTSMYLCASSPPLQGNTEAFFGQGTRLTVV.